This T cell receptor beta chain was recovered during a study of cytomegalovirus exposure and HLA in healthy donors. This clone showed up just once. Its target is unknown. It was the approximately 110-subject validation cohort, separate from the approximately 700-subject first cohort, to which the donors belonged. Measured with immunoSEQ multiplex PCR; TCRdb has only the in-frame clones, and not every one. Among about 68,000 clones listed, 90% to 95% were seen once. Study outcomes and limitations: In vitro assays verified that a few CMV-associated chains recognized CMV antigens specifically. It was approximately 160 TCR beta chains that were listed as cytomegalovirus-associated. Published work reported that the classifier diagnosed cytomegalovirus status with high specificity and sensitivity.

This sequence originates from a young man in good health and CMV-seronegative. Material: PBMCs.

In nucleotides, the CDR3 is TGTGCCAGCAGCGTCAGCGGGACACAGATAATCCGCCCGCAGCCCCAGCATTTT. As protein: CASSVSGTQIIRPQPQHF. The V and J genes are TRBV9 and TRBJ1-5; D perhaps matches TRBD1 (6 bases). Looked up from germline, CDR1 is SGDLS and CDR2 is YYNGEE. The V and J ends lost 2 bases and 7 bases respectively, with 25 bases between them. This CDR3 has 18 residues.